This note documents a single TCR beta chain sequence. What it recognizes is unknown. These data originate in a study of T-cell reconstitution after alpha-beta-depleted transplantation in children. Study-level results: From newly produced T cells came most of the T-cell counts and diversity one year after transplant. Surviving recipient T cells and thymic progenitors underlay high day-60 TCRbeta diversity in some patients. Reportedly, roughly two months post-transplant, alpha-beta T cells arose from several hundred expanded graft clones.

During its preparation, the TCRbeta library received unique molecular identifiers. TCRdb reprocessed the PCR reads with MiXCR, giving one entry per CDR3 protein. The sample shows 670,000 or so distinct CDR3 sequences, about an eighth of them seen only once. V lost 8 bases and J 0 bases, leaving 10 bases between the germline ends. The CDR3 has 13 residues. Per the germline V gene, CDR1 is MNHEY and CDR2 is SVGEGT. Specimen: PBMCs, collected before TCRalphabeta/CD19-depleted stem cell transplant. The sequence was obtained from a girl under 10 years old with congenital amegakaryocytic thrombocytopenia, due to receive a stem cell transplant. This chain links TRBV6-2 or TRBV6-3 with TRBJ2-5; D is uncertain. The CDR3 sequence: CASGENYQETQYF. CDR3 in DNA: TGTGCCAGCGGGGAAAACTACCAAGAGACCCAGTACTTC.